The clone carrying this T cell receptor beta chain has only a few counts. Its antigen is not known. The sample is drawn from a study of post-analysis software for immune sequencing data. On the study more broadly: Recorded subtypes: relapsing-remitting, secondary progressive, progressive-relapsing; some patients unannotated.

Researchers reported that TCR beta cDNA libraries carried unique molecular identifiers. MiXCR, run by TCRdb on the PCR reads, gives a single entry per CDR3 protein. The sample holds about 770,000 distinct CDR3 sequences; roughly 46% are singletons and the top ten take approximately 5%. V shed 5 bases and J shed 4 bases, with 12 bases lying between them. The germline gives CDR1 DFQATT, CDR2 SNEGSKA (reference sequence). The CDR3 has 13 amino acids. Broader study findings: Patients had higher frequencies than controls of a handful of TRBV segments, including TRBV5-6, TRBV5-1 and TRBV20-1. A significant reduction in normalized Chao1 diversity was observed in multiple sclerosis patients versus controls.

This receptor was taken from a girl aged 5-17 years with multiple sclerosis. Sequences were obtained from blood. The gene calls are TRBV20-1 and TRBJ2-1, with D possibly matching TRBD1 (5 bases). CDR3 bases: TGCAGTGCTTCGGACAAGGAGTACAATGAGCAGTTCTTC. This codes for CSASDKEYNEQFF.